These T cell receptor beta chains were read from a single sample in a study of human CD8 memory T cell subsets. From its re-call of the 5' RACE reads, TCRdb lists each CDR3 protein once, without DNA. The table for this sample gives 9,500 to 12,000 distinct CDR3 sequences. Material: CD8+ T cells from PBMCs. The source of these receptors is a human donor in good health. The CDR3 runs from the conserved cysteine through the conserved F or W. Some rows mark clone size as missing; the rest say once, few, many or name a class of expanded clone.

>-|TRBV2|TRBJ2-1
CASTEGQSYNEQFF
>-|TRBV7-6|TRBJ2-7
CASSFAEGANEQYF
>-|TRBV7-2|TRBJ2-1
CASSLDPYNEQFF
>-|TRBV7-9|TRBJ1-1
CASSYLSGSGDFF
>-|TRBV12-3/TRBV12-4|TRBJ2-7
CASNIRHEQYF
>-|TRBV27|TRBJ2-7
CASSGQGANEQYF
>-|TRBV27|TRBJ2-1
CASSLGTSGGNEQFF
>-|TRBV27|TRBJ1-2
CASSLSARAGNYGYTF
>medium-sized|TRBV25-1|TRBJ1-1
CASSELSQPNTEAFF
>-|TRBV12-3/TRBV12-4|TRBJ1-1
CASSQGPDTEAFF
>medium-sized|TRBV5-1|TRBJ2-7
CASSLGYEQYF
>-|TRBV5-4|TRBJ2-7
CASSHRDSSYEQYF
>-|TRBV28|TRBJ2-1
CASSSIAGVVNEQFF
>-|TRBV28|TRBJ2-7
CASSSPGTDSYEQYF
>medium-sized|TRBV7-9|TRBJ2-1
CASSGGALDNEQFF
>medium-sized|TRBV29-1|TRBJ2-7
CSVEDLGTGGYEQYF
>-|TRBV6-5|TRBJ2-7
CASSYLGQGLGEQYF
>-|TRBV18|TRBJ2-6
CASSPRDLTSGANVLTF
>-|TRBV10-1|TRBJ2-1
CASSEAGASYNEQFF
>-|TRBV6-6|TRBJ2-5
CASSPPQETQYF
>-|TRBV5-1|TRBJ2-3
CASSGGLAPITDTQYF
>-|TRBV10-3|TRBJ1-1
CAISEGGWVTEAFF
>-|TRBV10-1|TRBJ1-2
CASSEQRGRRYGYTF
>medium-sized|TRBV6-5|TRBJ1-3
CASNPGADSGNTIYF
>-|TRBV3-1|TRBJ2-5
CASSHNRGHETQYF
>-|TRBV15|TRBJ2-1
CATSRTSGGINEQFF
>-|TRBV28|TRBJ2-7
CASSLLTGGYSEQYF
>medium-sized|TRBV2|TRBJ2-3
CASSLAGGPDTQYF
>-|TRBV19|TRBJ1-1
CASSITNVATGTEAFF
>-|TRBV9|TRBJ2-3
CASRGTIRDTQYF
>-|TRBV7-8|TRBJ2-3
CASSLKYGGAPTDTQYF
>-|TRBV12-3/TRBV12-4|TRBJ2-7
CASSSNSDSPDTYEQYF
>-|TRBV7-9|TRBJ2-7
CASSMGAAYEQYF
>-|TRBV19|TRBJ1-1
CATARGEGTEAFF
>-|TRBV6-2/TRBV6-3|TRBJ2-1
CASSYRDSKSFNNEQFF
>-|TRBV28|TRBJ2-3
CASSQGSSTDTQYF
>-|TRBV7-8|TRBJ1-5
CASSFGSNQPQHF
>-|TRBV30|TRBJ2-1
CAWSIGGNVNEQFF
>-|TRBV28|TRBJ2-7
CASSSSYEQYF
>-|TRBV7-9|TRBJ2-7
CASSLDGNYEQYF
>-|TRBV29-1|TRBJ1-4
CSITHSATNEKLFF
>-|TRBV6-1|TRBJ2-1
CASNSIAGGPYNEQFF
>-|TRBV4-2|TRBJ1-2
CASSQTTGEGYTF
>medium-sized|TRBV4-1|TRBJ2-7
CASSQDFGGEWTYEQYF
>-|TRBV7-9|TRBJ2-1
CASRSPTGGVTYNEQFF
>-|TRBV28|TRBJ2-1
CASSLGLNEQFF
>-|TRBV20-1|TRBJ2-1
CSAKGWTSGSNEQFF
>-|TRBV18|TRBJ2-3
CASSTLGKWDTQYF
>-|TRBV7-9|TRBJ2-2
CASSEGLGYTGELFF
>-|TRBV28|TRBJ2-1
CASSLLVSASRNEQFF
>-|TRBV19|TRBJ1-1
CASSPLTTEAFF
>-|TRBV3-1|TRBJ2-5
CASLGHFQETQYF